This T cell receptor beta chain was observed in a study of blood T cell repertoires in COVID-19. Turning to the study itself: Samples representing acute and convalescent COVID-19 were sourced from the United States, Italy and Spain. Sample material is recorded as cDNA or gDNA derived from T cells, B-cell-depleted T cells, or PBMCs.

Trimming removed 11 bases from V and 2 bases from J, with 13 bases in between. From germline, CDR1 is ENHRY and CDR2 SYGVKD. The CDR3 contains 12 residues. Methods used by the authors: Reference gene primers were amplified, and this amplification served to estimate nucleated cell counts. The data were produced by immunoSEQ multiplex PCR, yet TCRdb's version contains in-frame clones alone and is incomplete. V, J and clone size derive from that table, while D and trimming were established from the DNA sequence. The sample lists 77,000 or so clones; 65% to 90% were seen once. The sequence came from a woman aged 60-75 years with acute or convalescent COVID-19. The V gene is TRBV10-3, the J gene TRBJ2-7, with D unclear. The sequenced sample was peripheral blood. In DNA, the CDR3 is TGTGCCGCAACTCCGAGCCCCTACGAGCAGTACTTC. Translating it yields CAATPSPYEQYF.